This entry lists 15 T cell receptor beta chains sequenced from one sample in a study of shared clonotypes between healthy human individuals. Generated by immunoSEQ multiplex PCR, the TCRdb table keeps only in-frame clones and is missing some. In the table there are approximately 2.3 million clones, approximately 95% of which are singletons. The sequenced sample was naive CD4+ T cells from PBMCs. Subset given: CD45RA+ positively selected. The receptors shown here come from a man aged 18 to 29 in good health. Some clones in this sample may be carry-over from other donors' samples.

The CDR3 here is CASSYPQGVHGYTF. The DNA for the CDR3 is TGTGCCAGCAGTTACCCCCAGGGGGTTCATGGCTACACCTTC. This sequence joins TRBV6-6 and TRBJ1-2; 7 bases align to TRBD1. Germline CDR1 and CDR2: MNHNY and SVGAGI (reference sequence). The CDR3 runs 14 residues. V was pared by 2 bases and J by 6 bases, with 6 bases of the junction left unmatched.

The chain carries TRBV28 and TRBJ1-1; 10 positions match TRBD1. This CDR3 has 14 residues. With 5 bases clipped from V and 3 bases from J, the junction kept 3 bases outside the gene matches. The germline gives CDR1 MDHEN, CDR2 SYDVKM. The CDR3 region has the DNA TGTGCCAGCAGTCGGACAGGGGGGGACACTGAAGCTTTCTTT. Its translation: CASSRTGGDTEAFF.

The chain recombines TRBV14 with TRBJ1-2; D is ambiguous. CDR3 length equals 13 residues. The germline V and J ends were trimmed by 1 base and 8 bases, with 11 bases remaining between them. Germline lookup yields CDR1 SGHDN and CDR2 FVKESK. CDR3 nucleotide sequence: TGTGCCAGCAGCCAAGTGGGAGCGCACGGCTACACCTTC. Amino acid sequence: CASSQVGAHGYTF.

CDR3 in amino acids: CASSLPGTSNGYTF. In nucleotides, the CDR3 is TGTGCCAGCAGCTTACCCGGGACATCAAATGGCTACACCTTC. The V call is TRBV5-8, the J call TRBJ1-2, with a tentative D call TRBD1 (6 bases). The V gene's germline CDR1 is SGHTS and CDR2 YDEGEE. The CDR3 runs 14 residues. Trimming removed 2 bases from V and 6 bases from J, with 14 bases in between.

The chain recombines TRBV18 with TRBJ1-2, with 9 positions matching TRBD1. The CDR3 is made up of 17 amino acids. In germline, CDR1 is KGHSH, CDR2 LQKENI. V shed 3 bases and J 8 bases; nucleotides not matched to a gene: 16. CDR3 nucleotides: TGTGCCAGCTCACCCCCGGGACAGGGCTTTTCCCAGGGAGGCTACACCTTC. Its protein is CASSPPGQGFSQGGYTF. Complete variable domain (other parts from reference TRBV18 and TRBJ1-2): NAGVMQNPRHLVRRRGQEARLRCSPMKGHSHVYWYRQLPEEGLKFMVYLQKENIIDESGMPKERFSAEFPKEGPSILRIQQVVRGDSAAYFCASSPPGQGFSQGGYTFGSGTRLTVV.

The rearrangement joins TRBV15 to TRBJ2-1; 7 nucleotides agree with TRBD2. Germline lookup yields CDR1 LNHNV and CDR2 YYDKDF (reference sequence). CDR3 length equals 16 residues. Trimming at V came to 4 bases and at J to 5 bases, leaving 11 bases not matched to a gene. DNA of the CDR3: TGTGCCACCAGCACCCGTGGTGCGGGAGTCAACAATGAGCAGTTCTTC. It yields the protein CATSTRGAGVNNEQFF.

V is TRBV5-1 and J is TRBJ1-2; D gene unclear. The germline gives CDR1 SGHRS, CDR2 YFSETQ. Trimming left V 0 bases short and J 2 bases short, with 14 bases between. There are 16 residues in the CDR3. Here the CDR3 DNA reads TGCGCCAGCAGCTTGGTACCCATAAACTACAACTATGGCTACACCTTC. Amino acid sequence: CASSLVPINYNYGYTF.

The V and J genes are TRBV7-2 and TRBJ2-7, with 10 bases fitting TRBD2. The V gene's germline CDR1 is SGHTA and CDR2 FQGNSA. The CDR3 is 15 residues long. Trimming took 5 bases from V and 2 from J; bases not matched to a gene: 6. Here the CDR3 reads CASSPTSGSTYEQYF. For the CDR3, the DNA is TGTGCCAGCAGCCCGACTAGCGGGTCTACCTACGAGCAGTACTTC.

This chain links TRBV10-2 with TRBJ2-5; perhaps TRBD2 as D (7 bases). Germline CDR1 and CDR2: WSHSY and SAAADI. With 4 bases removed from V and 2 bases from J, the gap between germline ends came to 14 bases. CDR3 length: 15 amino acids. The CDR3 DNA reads TGCGCCAGCAGTGGCCGGGGGGCCCGGCAAGAGACCCAGTACTTC. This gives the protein CASSGRGARQETQYF.

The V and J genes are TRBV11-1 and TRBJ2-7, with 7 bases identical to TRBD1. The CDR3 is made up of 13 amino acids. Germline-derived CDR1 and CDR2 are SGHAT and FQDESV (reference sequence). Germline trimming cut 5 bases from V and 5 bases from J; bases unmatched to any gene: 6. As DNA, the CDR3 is TGTGCCAGCAGCCGACAGGGATCTAACGAGCAGTACTTC. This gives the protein CASSRQGSNEQYF.

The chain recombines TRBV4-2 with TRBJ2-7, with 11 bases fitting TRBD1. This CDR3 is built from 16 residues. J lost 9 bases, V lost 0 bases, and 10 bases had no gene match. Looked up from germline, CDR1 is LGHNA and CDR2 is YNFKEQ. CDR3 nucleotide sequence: TGTGCCAGCAGCCAAGAGTTGCAGGACAGGGGGCGCGGGCAGTACTTC. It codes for CASSQELQDRGRGQYF.

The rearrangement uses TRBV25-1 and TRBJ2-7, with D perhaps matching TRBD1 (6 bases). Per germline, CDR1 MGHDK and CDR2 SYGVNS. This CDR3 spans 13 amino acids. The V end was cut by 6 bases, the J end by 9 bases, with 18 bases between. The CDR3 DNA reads TGTGCCAGCAGCCTGGGACAAGGAACTGGGCAGTACTTC. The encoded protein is CASSLGQGTGQYF.

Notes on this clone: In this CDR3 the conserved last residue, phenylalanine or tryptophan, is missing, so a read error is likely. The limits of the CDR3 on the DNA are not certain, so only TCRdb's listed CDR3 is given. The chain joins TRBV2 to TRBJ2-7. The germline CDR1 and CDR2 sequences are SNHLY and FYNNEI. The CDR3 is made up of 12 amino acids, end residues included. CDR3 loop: CASNQAQLDLDI.

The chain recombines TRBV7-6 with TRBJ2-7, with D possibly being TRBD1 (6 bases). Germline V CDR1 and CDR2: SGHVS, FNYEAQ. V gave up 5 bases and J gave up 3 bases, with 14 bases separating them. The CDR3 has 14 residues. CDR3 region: CASSGPGQNYEQYF. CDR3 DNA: TGTGCCAGCAGCGGTCCGGGACAAAACTACGAGCAGTACTTC.

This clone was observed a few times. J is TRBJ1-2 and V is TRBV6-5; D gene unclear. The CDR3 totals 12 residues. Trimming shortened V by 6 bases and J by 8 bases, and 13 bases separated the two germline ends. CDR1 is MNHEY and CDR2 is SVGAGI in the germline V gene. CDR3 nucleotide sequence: TGTGCCAGCAGCCAACGCGGGAGCGGCTACACCTTC. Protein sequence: CASSQRGSGYTF.